A selection of T cell receptor beta chains follows, all from one sample in a study of monozygotic twins with inflammatory bowel disease. TCRdb reanalyzed the 5' RACE reads and collapses them to one entry per CDR3 protein, without DNA. The table lists about 43,000 distinct CDR3 sequences. Sequenced sample: blood. The receptors come from a human donor with ulcerative colitis or Crohn's disease, or a healthy co-twin of an affected twin (not recorded which). Both conserved end residues are part of each CDR3. Each record gives: J gene, V gene, CDR3 protein.

TRBJ2-7,TRBV5-1,CASSGTDDFRDF
TRBJ2-7,TRBV27,CASSPAGTGVEQYF
TRBJ1-2,TRBV7-8,CASSSPPGQGGGYTF
TRBJ2-3,TRBV13,CASSVSDTQYF
TRBJ2-3,TRBV5-1,CASSHTGVIPADTQYF
TRBJ1-5,TRBV7-3,CASSIDSEVGPQHF
TRBJ1-5,TRBV5-1,CASSKGTDSNQPQHF
TRBJ2-3,TRBV4-3,CASSQRASGGGNTDTQYF
TRBJ2-3,TRBV4-2,CASSHTGSGTDTQYF
TRBJ1-5,TRBV7-2,CASSLAAVNQPQHF
TRBJ2-3,TRBV7-2,CASSLPAGGTDTQYF
TRBJ2-3,TRBV5-6,CASSLVLGPYTDTQYF
TRBJ1-1,TRBV12-3/TRBV12-4,CASSPRRGGETEAFF
TRBJ2-4,TRBV4-3,CASSQDGAGKNIQYF
TRBJ1-1,TRBV18,CASSPEGAEAFF
TRBJ2-5,TRBV24-1,CATSDAGTAQETQYF
TRBJ2-1,TRBV24-1,CATSGGSSYNEQFF
TRBJ2-7,TRBV27,CASSTPDRPYEQYF
TRBJ2-6,TRBV6-1,CASSELAGANVLTF
TRBJ2-7,TRBV14,CASSQVGYEQYF
TRBJ1-6,TRBV12-3/TRBV12-4,CASTGDGNSPLHF
TRBJ1-5,TRBV28,CASTTGAYSNQPQHF
TRBJ2-7,TRBV25-1,CASSESAWTPSYEQYF
TRBJ2-2,TRBV27,CASSLSNTGELFF
TRBJ2-5,TRBV7-9,CASSSQPGQADQETQYF
TRBJ2-5,TRBV6-1,CASRFRDAPKKTQYF
TRBJ2-6,TRBV7-2,CASSLASGANVLTF
TRBJ2-2,TRBV18,CASSPGRLNTGELFF
TRBJ1-1,TRBV12-3/TRBV12-4,CASSGQLNTEAFF
TRBJ2-7,TRBV6-5,CASSYDQGAYEQYF
TRBJ2-2,TRBV11-2,CASSFMGAVNTGELFF
TRBJ2-1,TRBV7-2,CASSPDDSLEQFF
TRBJ1-5,TRBV5-1,CASSLEGGQGQPQHF
TRBJ2-1,TRBV24-1,CATSEVNRGNEQFF
TRBJ2-2,TRBV30,CAWSTGPIDTGELFF
TRBJ2-7,TRBV28,CASSFSRSYEQYF
TRBJ1-2,TRBV21-1,CASIGRVGCGYTF
TRBJ2-2,TRBV12-3/TRBV12-4,CASSPRNTGELFF
TRBJ2-7,TRBV9,CASSVSQGAGEQYF
TRBJ1-1,TRBV5-1,CASSYTGTEAFF
TRBJ2-7,TRBV5-1,CASSSTGEGYEQYF
TRBJ1-2,TRBV28,CASSRGTGTGRDGYTF
TRBJ2-2,TRBV12-3/TRBV12-4,CASSPGVENTGELFF
TRBJ2-3,TRBV20-1,CSARDARTSSTDTQYF
TRBJ2-1,TRBV15,CATSRETGGSYNEQFF
TRBJ2-2,TRBV18,CASSPRMGDTGELFF
TRBJ1-2,TRBV29-1,CSVDGRKDYTF
TRBJ2-1,TRBV5-6,CASSSTPRNEQFF